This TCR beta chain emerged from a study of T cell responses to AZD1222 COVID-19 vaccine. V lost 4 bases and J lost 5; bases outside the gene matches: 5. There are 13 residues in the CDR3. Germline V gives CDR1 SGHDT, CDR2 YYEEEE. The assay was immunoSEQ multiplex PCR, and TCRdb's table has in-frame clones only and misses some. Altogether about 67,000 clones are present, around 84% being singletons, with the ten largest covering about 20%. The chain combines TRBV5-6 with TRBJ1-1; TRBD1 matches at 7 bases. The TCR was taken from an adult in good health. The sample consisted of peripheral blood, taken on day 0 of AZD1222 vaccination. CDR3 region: CASSHTGVTEAFF. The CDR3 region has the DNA TGTGCCAGCAGCCATACAGGGGTTACTGAAGCTTTCTTT.